A selection of T cell receptor beta chains follows, all from one sample in a study of identical twins. Via MiXCR, TCRdb re-called the 5' RACE reads, giving one row per CDR3 protein. The sample has 400,000 or so distinct CDR3 sequences; roughly 9% are singletons. Material: naive T cells sorted from blood. The receptor source for this set is a woman in her forties or fifties in good health. Both conserved end residues are trimmed from each CDR3.

CDR3 length | J gene | V gene | CDR3 protein
14 | TRBJ2-5 | TRBV21-1 | ARPFKGGTRSETQY
13 | TRBJ2-1 | TRBV19 | ASSTPGQTYNEQF
13 | TRBJ2-5 | TRBV7-3 | ASSLGVGGSQTQY
12 | TRBJ2-5 | TRBV2 | ASTQRQVRETQY
13 | TRBJ2-1 | TRBV5-1 | ASSARDGSYNEQF
14 | TRBJ2-3 | TRBV7-9 | ASSGFRRERIDTQY
12 | TRBJ2-2 | TRBV28 | ASNARAHNGELF
11 | TRBJ2-3 | TRBV4-1 | ASSQDRGDTQY
12 | TRBJ2-1 | TRBV3-1 | ASSRLAMVDEQF
14 | TRBJ2-3 | TRBV11-3 | ASSFGGKRNTDTQY
13 | TRBJ1-3 | TRBV5-1 | ASSLEDVSGNTIY
14 | TRBJ2-1 | TRBV29-1 | SVTTSGGRSYNEQF
10 | TRBJ1-1 | TRBV6-1 | ASRAGSTEAF
13 | TRBJ2-3 | TRBV15 | ATSRRELRTDTQY
11 | TRBJ2-1 | TRBV19 | ASSIGTSNEQF
13 | TRBJ1-2 | TRBV11-3 | ASSAGTSTVYGYT
9 | TRBJ1-2 | TRBV27 | ASSWDYGYT
12 | TRBJ1-1 | TRBV20-1 | SADAGGGDTEAF
18 | TRBJ2-1 | TRBV13 | ASSPSRTSGRGESYNEQF
13 | TRBJ2-7 | TRBV7-9 | ASSPSRGLTYEQY
11 | TRBJ2-7 | TRBV6-5 | ASSYRGLGEQY
13 | TRBJ2-3 | TRBV7-3 | ASSLTGEPPDTQY
10 | TRBJ1-2 | TRBV5-1 | ASTGGVYGYT
13 | TRBJ1-5 | TRBV6-2/TRBV6-3 | ASSPPGQGFQPQH
13 | TRBJ1-1 | TRBV7-9 | ASSSEQGSYTEAF
12 | TRBJ2-5 | TRBV5-1 | ASSLDLTQETQY
14 | TRBJ2-4 | TRBV20-1 | SASPPQGRAKNIQY
10 | TRBJ2-1 | TRBV5-6 | ASSITSNEQF
13 | TRBJ2-1 | TRBV24-1 | ATSDPISGLNEQF
13 | TRBJ2-3 | TRBV24-1 | ATSSPSRGTDTQY
14 | TRBJ2-3 | TRBV5-1 | ASSFTSGSSTDTQY
13 | TRBJ1-5 | TRBV5-6 | ASSRDRGLFQPQH
13 | TRBJ1-3 | TRBV2 | ASSGSSSSGNTIY
13 | TRBJ2-1 | TRBV7-3 | ASSPGQGLFNEQF
12 | TRBJ1-2 | TRBV20-1 | SARVEVLGNGYT
11 | TRBJ2-1 | TRBV12-3/TRBV12-4 | ASSLRKKGWQF
12 | TRBJ2-7 | TRBV20-1 | SASGSRQLNEQY
14 | TRBJ2-2 | TRBV9 | ASSTRLAGGTGELF
15 | TRBJ2-2 | TRBV4-1 | ASSLIELAANTGELF
17 | TRBJ2-1 | TRBV20-1 | SARRGGLAGLDSYNEQF
9 | TRBJ2-7 | TRBV3-1 | ASSQSYEQY
15 | TRBJ2-2 | TRBV10-3 | AISFRDRGLLTGELF